This T cell receptor (beta chain) is drawn from a study of long-term antiretroviral therapy in people with HIV. The wider study: The oldest samples precede the 2015 immediate-ART recommendation by about a decade.

The assay used was immunoSEQ (version v3.0), run at survey level. Libraries were prepared by immunoSEQ multiplex PCR; TCRdb keeps only in-frame clonotypes and omits some of them. The table lists 30,000 to 35,000 clones, 65% to 80% of them singletons. Points from the study as a whole: Investigators report no available data on ART adherence, viral resistance or therapy changes. The ART regimens used between the mid-2000s and the late 2010s may be less effective than current ones.

The CDR3 contains 13 residues. V was cut by 5 bases and J by 4 bases, with 11 bases left in between. Germline assignment: CDR1 MNHEY and CDR2 SMNVEV (reference sequence). With respect to this clone: Its target is not known.

The sequence was obtained from a man aged 50-59 years with HIV. The chain combines TRBV27 with TRBJ1-1; no reliable D call. Material: unsorted PBMCs, obtained 3 years after starting antiretroviral therapy. The CDR3 region is CASSAGSVTEAFF. CDR3 bases: TGTGCCAGCAGTGCGGGATCGGTCACTGAAGCTTTCTTT.